The subject of this entry is one T cell receptor (beta chain). This sample stems from a study of T cell changes during pregnancy in multiple sclerosis. Germline lookup yields CDR1 SGHNT and CDR2 YENEEA. The ends lost 1 base at V and 0 bases at J; junction bases unmatched: 7. This CDR3 contains 17 residues. Using immunoSEQ multiplex PCR, the repertoire was profiled, and TCRdb retains in-frame clones only, with some absent. Here the sample spans 65,000 to 85,000 clones, around 90% being singletons. Sequencing was performed on peripheral blood, taken after pregnancy. The TCR was taken from a female donor in good health, enrolled as a control in a pregnancy study. The chain recombines TRBV11-3 with TRBJ2-5; 8 nucleotides align to TRBD2. DNA of the CDR3: TGTGCCAGCAGCTTAGGGGGCGGACTAGCAGACCAAGAGACCCAGTACTTC. It is translated as CASSLGGGLADQETQYF.